The 11 T cell receptor beta chains given below trace back to one sample, sequenced in a study of cytomegalovirus exposure and HLA in healthy donors. In the PCR, 60 Vbeta and 13 Jbeta primers were used. The table came from immunoSEQ multiplex PCR; TCRdb's copy has only in-frame clones and leaves some out. The sample includes 150,000 to 200,000 clones, about 80% of them seen just once. The specimen sequenced was PBMCs. These receptors came from a girl between 5 and 17 years old in good health and CMV-seropositive.

The chain carries TRBV27 and TRBJ1-5; TRBD1 aligns across 11 bases. This CDR3 contains 18 residues. Germline V gene lookup returns CDR1 MNHEY and CDR2 SMNVEV (reference sequence). V was pared by 5 bases and J by 1 base, with 10 bases of the junction left unmatched. The CDR3 is CASSITGTGGISNQPQHF. The DNA for the CDR3 is TGTGCCAGCAGTATCACCGGGACAGGGGGAATAAGCAATCAGCCCCAGCATTTT.

This clone was picked up a small number of times. V usage is TRBV5-1 and J usage is TRBJ1-4; a possible D gene is TRBD1 (5 bases). The germline CDR1 and CDR2 sequences are SGHRS and YFSETQ. This CDR3 contains 15 residues. Trimming pared 8 bases from V and 7 bases from J, leaving 21 bases between. CDR3 sequence: CASAPLGGGSEKLFF. In nucleotides, the CDR3 is TGCGCCAGTGCACCCCTCGGGGGTGGGAGTGAAAAACTGTTTTTT.

This clone appeared a few times. Other DNA sequences in the sample encode the same CDR3. The chain links TRBV4-1 to TRBJ2-7, with TRBD1 as a possible D gene (6 bases). The V gene lost 1 base and the J gene lost 2 bases, with 12 bases spanning the gap. Germline CDR1 reads MGHRA; CDR2 reads YSYEKL. The CDR3 covers 15 residues. CDR3 DNA: TGCGCCAGCAGCCAAGGACCCGGGACAACCTACGAGCAGTACTTC. Its protein product is CASSQGPGTTYEQYF.

J is TRBJ2-7 and V is TRBV7-2, with a tentative D call TRBD2 (5 bases). Germline V CDR1 and CDR2: SGHTA, FQGNSA. This CDR3 comprises 13 residues. The V and J ends lost 6 bases and 0 bases respectively, with 9 bases between them. The CDR3 loop is CASRRAASYEQYF. The CDR3 DNA is TGTGCCAGCAGGCGGGCCGCCTCCTACGAGCAGTACTTC.

The CDR3 region is CASSFWVGGPYSNQPQHF. In DNA form, the CDR3 reads TGTGCCAGCAGCTTTTGGGTAGGGGGCCCGTATAGCAATCAGCCCCAGCATTTT. The J gene is TRBJ1-5, the V gene TRBV5-4; 7 bases match TRBD1. The germline CDR1 and CDR2 sequences are SGHNT and YYREEE (reference sequence). The CDR3 covers 18 residues. Trimming took 2 bases from V and 0 from J; bases not matched to a gene: 11.

The genes are TRBV6-5 and TRBJ2-5; D may be TRBD1 (5 bases). V shed 10 bases and J shed 1 base, with 10 bases lying between them. Germline values: CDR1 MNHEY, CDR2 SVGAGI. The CDR3 runs 12 residues. CDR3 coding DNA: TGTGCCACCAGAGACAGCCAAGAGACCCAGTACTTC. Protein sequence: CATRDSQETQYF.

This chain uses TRBV2 with TRBJ2-1, with a weak D call TRBD2 (6 bases). Looked up from germline, CDR1 is SNHLY and CDR2 is FYNNEI. The CDR3 length is 13 residues. The ends were cut back, 6 bases at V and 4 bases at J, with 10 bases in the middle. Here the CDR3 reads CASSPSVYNEQFF. For the CDR3, the DNA is TGTGCCAGCAGCCCTAGCGTGTACAATGAGCAGTTCTTC.

The chain couples TRBV2 to TRBJ2-7; TRBD2 matches 11 bases. Looked up from germline, CDR1 is SNHLY and CDR2 is FYNNEI. After removal of 6 bases from V and 1 base from J, the junction contained 5 bases not matched to a gene. The CDR3 has 15 residues. The CDR3 bases are TGTGCCAGCAGGGAGGGACTAGCGGAATCCTACGAGCAGTACTTC. Protein sequence: CASREGLAESYEQYF.

CDR3 coding DNA: TGTGCCAGCAGTTTTGTCAGGCCAACCTACGAGCAGTACTTC. Protein product: CASSFVRPTYEQYF. V gene TRBV28 combines with J gene TRBJ2-7; D remains unclear. The CDR3 extends over 14 amino acids. The V end lost 3 bases, the J end lost 2 bases, and 11 bases lay between the germline ends. Germline V gene lookup returns CDR1 MDHEN and CDR2 SYDVKM.

There are a few counts of this clone. The chain combines TRBV11-3 with TRBJ2-7; D perhaps matches TRBD1 (6 bases). Trimming left V 0 bases short and J 2 bases short, with 17 bases between. The CDR3 runs 17 residues. Germline-derived CDR1 and CDR2 are SGHNT and YENEEA. CDR3 nucleotides: TGTGCCAGCAGCTTAGATCCACCGACAGGCCTTCCCTACGAGCAGTACTTC. It codes for CASSLDPPTGLPYEQYF.

The DNA of the CDR3 is TGTGCCTGGGAAGTACAGGGGAACACTGAAGCTTTCTTT. As protein: CAWEVQGNTEAFF. The chain carries TRBV30 and TRBJ1-1; possible D gene TRBD1, 6 bases. V was shortened by 5 bases and J by 1 base, with 11 bases between the two germline ends. This CDR3 is 13 amino acids long. CDR1 and CDR2 (germline): GTSNPN, SVGIG (reference sequence).